Listed below are T cell receptor beta chains from one sample, sequenced in a study of OX40 agonist ivuxolimab in advanced cancers. Profiled with immunoSEQ multiplex PCR; TCRdb holds only in-frame clones, not every one. The table has tens of thousands of clones, around nine tenths seen once. The source was CD4+ or CD8+ T cells sorted from blood, collected in a trial of the OX40 agonist ivuxolimab. Receptors were obtained from an adult with an advanced solid tumor such as melanoma, head and neck, liver or kidney cancer. Each CDR3 is given with its conserved first and last residue. D genes are given only for firm matches. A row's size may be missing; if present it is once, few, many or a size class.

V: TRBV5-1
size: NA
J: TRBJ2-7
D: NA
CDR3: CASSTAGTSASEQYF
DNA: TGCGCCAGCAGCACAGCCGGGACATCGGCGAGCGAGCAGTACTTC

V: TRBV18
size: NA
J: TRBJ2-7
D: TRBD2
CDR3: CASSLREGDEQYF
DNA: TGTGCCAGCTCACTCAGGGAGGGTGACGAGCAGTACTTC

V: TRBV28
size: NA
J: TRBJ1-4
D: NA
CDR3: CASSSPPYEKLFF
DNA: TGTGCCAGCAGTTCGCCCCCCTACGAAAAACTGTTTTTT

V: TRBV6-5
size: NA
J: TRBJ1-1
D: TRBD1
CDR3: CASSYVSVQGNEAFF
DNA: TGTGCCAGCAGTTACGTTTCGGTACAGGGGAATGAAGCTTTCTTT

V: TRBV6-6
size: NA
J: TRBJ2-5
D: NA
CDR3: CASSYPEQTQYF
DNA: TGTGCCAGCAGTTACCCAGAGCAGACCCAGTACTTC

V: TRBV7-2
size: NA
J: TRBJ1-1
D: NA
CDR3: CASSSQGVLAFF
DNA: TGTGCCAGCAGCTCTCAGGGAGTTTTAGCTTTCTTT

V: TRBV7-8
size: NA
J: TRBJ1-5
D: NA
CDR3: CASSLATFGQPQHF
DNA: TGTGCCAGCAGCTTAGCGACATTCGGTCAGCCCCAGCATTTT

V: TRBV2
size: NA
J: TRBJ1-1
D: TRBD1
CDR3: CASRGQTNTEAFF
DNA: TGTGCCAGCAGGGGACAGACCAACACTGAAGCTTTCTTT

V: TRBV18
size: NA
J: TRBJ1-1
D: NA
CDR3: CASSPPVLGGNTEAFF
DNA: TGTGCCAGCTCACCACCGGTTCTGGGGGGGAACACTGAAGCTTTCTTT

V: TRBV19
size: NA
J: TRBJ1-1
D: NA
CDR3: CASSIVGANTEAFF
DNA: TGTGCCAGTAGTATAGTGGGGGCGAACACTGAAGCTTTCTTT

V: TRBV5-1
size: once
J: TRBJ2-5
D: TRBD2
CDR3: CASSLGLAGGRETQYF
DNA: TGCGCCAGCAGCTTGGGACTAGCGGGGGGCAGGGAGACCCAGTACTTC

V: TRBV5-1
size: NA
J: TRBJ1-1
D: NA
CDR3: CASSLEQGVNTEAFF
DNA: TGCGCCAGCAGCTTGGAGCAGGGCGTGAACACTGAAGCTTTCTTT

V: TRBV10-3
size: NA
J: TRBJ1-5
D: NA
CDR3: CAISERGDNQPQHF
DNA: TGTGCCATCAGTGAAAGGGGGGACAATCAGCCCCAGCATTTT

V: TRBV14
size: NA
J: TRBJ2-7
D: NA
CDR3: CASSQVDYPYEQYF
DNA: TGTGCCAGCAGCCAAGTTGACTATCCCTACGAGCAGTACTTC

V: TRBV19
size: once
J: TRBJ2-1
D: NA
CDR3: CASTLGSYNEQFF
DNA: TGTGCCAGTACCTTGGGCTCCTACAATGAGCAGTTCTTC

V: TRBV5-4
size: NA
J: TRBJ1-1
D: TRBD1
CDR3: CASSPATGGLGTEAFF
DNA: TGTGCCAGCAGCCCAGCGACAGGGGGTCTCGGAACTGAAGCTTTCTTT

V: TRBV18
size: NA
J: TRBJ2-3
D: NA
CDR3: CASSPIRSTDTQYF
DNA: TGTGCCAGCTCACCTATTCGGAGCACAGATACGCAGTATTTT

V: TRBV7-9
size: NA
J: TRBJ1-2
D: NA
CDR3: CASSLPTGLGYGYTF
DNA: TGTGCCAGCAGCTTACCGACAGGCCTGGGGTATGGCTACACCTTC

V: TRBV7-9
size: NA
J: TRBJ1-5
D: NA
CDR3: CASSSGQNNQPQHF
DNA: TGTGCCAGCAGCTCAGGACAGAACAATCAGCCCCAGCATTTT

V: TRBV5-1
size: once
J: TRBJ2-3
D: TRBD1
CDR3: CASSSTGSTDTQYF
DNA: TGCGCCAGCAGCTCGACAGGGAGCACAGATACGCAGTATTTT

V: TRBV10-3
size: NA
J: TRBJ1-1
D: NA
CDR3: CAISESAGGNTEAFF
DNA: TGTGCCATCAGTGAGTCAGCGGGGGGGAACACTGAAGCTTTCTTT

V: TRBV2
size: NA
J: TRBJ2-7
D: NA
CDR3: CASRGPSYEQYF
DNA: TGTGCCAGCAGGGGACCCTCCTACGAGCAGTACTTC

V: TRBV5-1
size: NA
J: TRBJ2-1
D: NA
CDR3: CASREGQSSYNEQFF
DNA: TGCGCCAGCAGGGAGGGACAGAGCTCCTACAATGAGCAGTTCTTC

V: TRBV10-3
size: NA
J: TRBJ2-1
D: TRBD2
CDR3: CAITGGTQNEQFF
DNA: TGTGCCATCACGGGGGGTACCCAGAATGAGCAGTTCTTC

V: TRBV5-1
size: NA
J: TRBJ2-7
D: TRBD1
CDR3: CASSLVGGSYEQYF
DNA: TGCGCCAGCAGCTTGGTAGGGGGCAGCTACGAGCAGTACTTC

V: TRBV28
size: once
J: TRBJ2-3
D: TRBD1
CDR3: CASSSGGRTQYF
DNA: TGTGCCAGCAGTTCAGGGGGACGTACGCAGTATTTT

V: TRBV19
size: NA
J: TRBJ2-5
D: TRBD1
CDR3: CASSMGSGQGETQYF
DNA: TGTGCCAGTAGTATGGGGTCGGGACAGGGTGAGACCCAGTACTTC

V: TRBV10-3
size: NA
J: TRBJ1-4
D: NA
CDR3: CAISGGVDEKLFF
DNA: TGTGCCATCAGTGGGGGGGTTGATGAAAAACTGTTTTTT

V: TRBV4-3
size: NA
J: TRBJ2-1
D: TRBD2
CDR3: CASSAQTGTSGGREQFF
DNA: TGCGCCAGCAGCGCACAGACCGGGACTAGCGGGGGGCGCGAACAGTTCTTC

V: TRBV30
size: NA
J: TRBJ2-1
D: TRBD2
CDR3: CASGGGLGRNEQFF
DNA: TGTGCCTCCGGGGGAGGGCTGGGTAGAAATGAGCAGTTCTTC

V: TRBV5-6
size: once
J: TRBJ1-1
D: NA
CDR3: CASSLGANTEAFF
DNA: TGTGCCAGCAGCTTGGGGGCGAACACTGAAGCTTTCTTT

V: TRBV5-4
size: NA
J: TRBJ2-3
D: NA
CDR3: CASSPGLADTQYF
DNA: TGTGCCAGCAGCCCCGGGCTGGCGGATACGCAGTATTTT

V: TRBV9
size: NA
J: TRBJ1-3
D: NA
CDR3: CASSVAEGWNTIYF
DNA: TGTGCCAGCAGCGTAGCAGAAGGGTGGAACACCATATATTTT

V: TRBV14
size: NA
J: TRBJ2-7
D: NA
CDR3: CASSQPPGLEQYF
DNA: TGTGCCAGCAGCCAACCGCCGGGCCTCGAGCAGTACTTC

V: TRBV30
size: NA
J: TRBJ2-7
D: NA
CDR3: CAWSVRRSYEQYF
DNA: TGTGCCTGGAGTGTACGACGGTCCTACGAGCAGTACTTC

V: TRBV6-1
size: few
J: TRBJ1-5
D: NA
CDR3: CASSEGLRGNQPQHF
DNA: TGTGCCAGCAGTGAAGGGCTCCGGGGCAATCAGCCCCAGCATTTT

V: TRBV28
size: NA
J: TRBJ1-4
D: NA
CDR3: CASSLLEGATNEKLFF
DNA: TGTGCCAGCAGTTTATTAGAAGGAGCAACTAATGAAAAACTGTTTTTT

V: TRBV30
size: NA
J: TRBJ1-5
D: NA
CDR3: CAWSVKGVGNQPQHF
DNA: TGTGCCTGGAGTGTCAAGGGGGTGGGCAATCAGCCCCAGCATTTT

V: TRBV4-2
size: few
J: TRBJ1-3
D: NA
CDR3: CAASTLARSSGNTIYF
DNA: TGTGCCGCAAGCACATTGGCTAGGTCCTCTGGAAACACCATATATTTT

V: TRBV28
size: NA
J: TRBJ2-7
D: NA
CDR3: CASSPAGTWDYEQYF
DNA: TGTGCCAGCAGTCCGGCGGGGACATGGGACTACGAGCAGTACTTC

V: TRBV6-1
size: NA
J: TRBJ1-5
D: NA
CDR3: CASSEVGVQPQHF
DNA: TGTGCCAGCAGTGAAGTAGGGGTTCAGCCCCAGCATTTT

V: TRBV5-5
size: NA
J: TRBJ2-7
D: TRBD1
CDR3: CASSLDAGGWEQYF
DNA: TGTGCCAGCAGCTTGGATGCAGGGGGCTGGGAGCAGTACTTC

V: TRBV6-1
size: NA
J: TRBJ1-1
D: NA
CDR3: CASSEALRAVNTEAFF
DNA: TGTGCCAGCAGTGAAGCGCTTCGGGCGGTGAACACTGAAGCTTTCTTT

V: TRBV30
size: NA
J: TRBJ2-6
D: TRBD1
CDR3: CAWYRTGGSGANVLTF
DNA: TGTGCCTGGTACCGGACAGGGGGCTCTGGGGCCAACGTCCTGACTTTC

V: TRBV19
size: NA
J: TRBJ2-1
D: TRBD2
CDR3: CASRALKRGGPVSEQFF
DNA: TGTGCCAGTAGGGCCCTCAAACGGGGGGGACCCGTTTCGGAGCAGTTCTTC

V: TRBV28
size: NA
J: TRBJ1-2
D: TRBD1
CDR3: CASSGQGHSGYTF
DNA: TGTGCCAGCAGTGGACAGGGCCACAGTGGCTACACCTTC

V: TRBV19
size: NA
J: TRBJ1-1
D: NA
CDR3: CASSGLLNTEAFF
DNA: TGTGCCAGTTCGGGACTCTTGAACACTGAAGCTTTCTTT

V: TRBV10-3
size: NA
J: TRBJ1-2
D: TRBD1
CDR3: CAISEKQGNYGYTF
DNA: TGTGCCATCAGTGAAAAACAGGGGAACTATGGCTACACCTTC

V: TRBV19
size: NA
J: TRBJ1-3
D: NA
CDR3: CASIPRGKSSGNTIYF
DNA: TGTGCCAGTATCCCGAGAGGAAAGAGCTCTGGAAACACCATATATTTT

V: TRBV13
size: NA
J: TRBJ2-3
D: NA
CDR3: CASSPGSQGSVADTQYF
DNA: TGTGCCAGCAGCCCCGGGTCCCAGGGGAGTGTGGCAGATACGCAGTATTTT

V: TRBV18
size: NA
J: TRBJ2-2
D: TRBD1
CDR3: CASSRRQGADTGELFF
DNA: TGTGCCAGCTCACGGCGACAGGGGGCTGACACCGGGGAGCTGTTTTTT

V: TRBV19
size: NA
J: TRBJ1-5
D: NA
CDR3: CASNPRQGHQPQHF
DNA: TGTGCCAGTAACCCTCGGCAGGGGCATCAGCCCCAGCATTTT

V: TRBV7-9
size: NA
J: TRBJ2-3
D: TRBD2
CDR3: CASSLGTSGLGTQYF
DNA: TGTGCCAGCAGCTTAGGGACTAGCGGGCTGGGGACGCAGTATTTT

V: TRBV9
size: NA
J: TRBJ2-6
D: NA
CDR3: CASSGSSGANVLTF
DNA: TGTGCCAGCAGCGGGAGCTCTGGGGCCAACGTCCTGACTTTC

V: TRBV28
size: NA
J: TRBJ1-2
D: NA
CDR3: CASSPARGGIGHGYGYTF
DNA: TGTGCCAGCAGCCCTGCTCGTGGAGGGATCGGGCACGGCTATGGCTACACCTTC

V: TRBV12-5
size: once
J: TRBJ1-2
D: NA
CDR3: CASGLGDAFYGYTF
DNA: TGTGCTAGTGGTTTGGGGGACGCTTTCTATGGCTACACCTTC

V: TRBV6-5
size: NA
J: TRBJ1-1
D: NA
CDR3: CASTITKQGGTEAFF
DNA: TGTGCCAGCACCATAACGAAACAGGGTGGCACTGAAGCTTTCTTT

V: TRBV7-2
size: once
J: TRBJ1-1
D: NA
CDR3: CASTPQTNSEAFF
DNA: TGTGCCAGCACCCCGCAGACCAATTCTGAAGCTTTCTTT

V: TRBV30
size: few
J: TRBJ1-1
D: TRBD1
CDR3: CAWSASPFRTGGLNTEAFF
DNA: TGTGCCTGGAGTGCTTCCCCATTCCGGACAGGGGGATTGAACACTGAAGCTTTCTTT